Listed below are T cell receptor beta chains from one sample, sequenced in a study of blood T cells in healthy people across ages. Each CDR3 protein is one row after TCRdb ran MiXCR on the 5' RACE reads. The sample yields 630,000 or so distinct CDR3 sequences, roughly 30% seen once. Sequencing was done on a sample of blood. Receptors originate from a woman of 80 years or more in good health. Each CDR3 is given with its conserved first and last residue. Fields, in order: D gene, J gene, clone size, V gene, CDR3 DNA, CDR3 protein. D genes are given only for firm matches. Size is stated for part of the rows, as once, few or many counts, or as a class when the clone is expanded.

D gene: TRBD1
J gene: TRBJ2-3
clone size: -
V gene: TRBV20-1
CDR3 DNA: TGCAGTGCTAATATCCTCCGGGACAGCTCCCCGCGCACAGATACGCAGTATTTT
CDR3 protein: CSANILRDSSPRTDTQYF

D gene: TRBD1
J gene: TRBJ2-7
clone size: many
V gene: TRBV20-1
CDR3 DNA: TGCAGTGCTTTACAGGGGGCTGGATCCTACGAGCAGTACTTC
CDR3 protein: CSALQGAGSYEQYF

D gene: -
J gene: TRBJ2-1
clone size: many
V gene: TRBV7-2
CDR3 DNA: TGTGCCAGCAGCAATCTAGGGGGTGAGCAGTTCTTC
CDR3 protein: CASSNLGGEQFF

D gene: TRBD2
J gene: TRBJ2-7
clone size: medium-sized
V gene: TRBV7-2
CDR3 DNA: TGTGCCAGCAGCTTAGATCGGGGGGGCTACGAGCAGTACTTC
CDR3 protein: CASSLDRGGYEQYF

D gene: -
J gene: TRBJ1-4
clone size: many
V gene: TRBV7-2
CDR3 DNA: TGTGCCAGCAGCTTACGATGGGGTCGTACTGAAAATGAAAAACTGTTTTTT
CDR3 protein: CASSLRWGRTENEKLFF

D gene: -
J gene: TRBJ2-7
clone size: many
V gene: TRBV20-1
CDR3 DNA: TGCAGTGCGGGGGGGCTGGGATCCTCCTCCTACGAGCAGTACTTC
CDR3 protein: CSAGGLGSSSYEQYF

D gene: TRBD1
J gene: TRBJ2-7
clone size: many
V gene: TRBV20-1
CDR3 DNA: TGCAGCGCACCCGGACAGGGCAGCGACGAGCAGTACTTC
CDR3 protein: CSAPGQGSDEQYF

D gene: -
J gene: TRBJ2-5
clone size: many
V gene: TRBV12-3/TRBV12-4
CDR3 DNA: TGTGCCACCAAAGGGGGGTGGTTCAAAGAGACCCAGTACTTC
CDR3 protein: CATKGGWFKETQYF

D gene: TRBD2
J gene: TRBJ2-7
clone size: many
V gene: TRBV5-5
CDR3 DNA: TGTGCCAGCAGCTTGTTTGCGGGGGCCTACGAGCAGTACTTC
CDR3 protein: CASSLFAGAYEQYF

D gene: -
J gene: TRBJ2-3
clone size: -
V gene: TRBV7-2
CDR3 DNA: TGTGCCAGCAGCCAAGCGTCTGTTTCGGGCACAGATACGCAGTATTTT
CDR3 protein: CASSQASVSGTDTQYF

D gene: -
J gene: TRBJ2-3
clone size: -
V gene: TRBV12-3/TRBV12-4
CDR3 DNA: TGTGCCAGCAGTTTCCACGGCCCCGTCCGCACAGATGCGCAGTATTTT
CDR3 protein: CASSFHGPVRTDAQYF

D gene: -
J gene: TRBJ2-7
clone size: many
V gene: TRBV12-5
CDR3 DNA: TGTGCTAGTGCCCCCTTGGGTCCGGTTTTGAACGAGCAGTACTTC
CDR3 protein: CASAPLGPVLNEQYF

D gene: -
J gene: TRBJ2-5
clone size: -
V gene: TRBV10-2
CDR3 DNA: TGCGCCAGCAGTGAGGGGGGACGGCCACAAGAGACCCAGTACTTC
CDR3 protein: CASSEGGRPQETQYF

D gene: TRBD1
J gene: TRBJ2-7
clone size: many
V gene: TRBV9
CDR3 DNA: TGTGCCAGCAGCGTAAGACAGGGGGACGACGAGCAGTACTTC
CDR3 protein: CASSVRQGDDEQYF

D gene: -
J gene: TRBJ2-1
clone size: many
V gene: TRBV18
CDR3 DNA: TGTGCCAGCTCACCACAAGCCGGTTGGAGGAATGAGCAGTTCTTC
CDR3 protein: CASSPQAGWRNEQFF